This TCR beta chain was recorded in a study of blood T cell repertoires in COVID-19. Clones were sequenced by immunoSEQ multiplex PCR, and TCRdb holds only the in-frame ones, with some missing. This table has hundreds of thousands of clones, around 87% appearing once. The V and J ends lost 0 bases and 5 bases respectively, with 5 bases between them. CDR3 length equals 13 residues. Germline loops: CDR1 SGHNT, CDR2 YENEEA. This rearrangement joins TRBV11-3 to TRBJ2-1; D is unclear. This receptor was taken from a woman aged 45-59 years who had recovered from COVID-19. The sample consisted of PBMCs or T cells enriched from blood (not recorded which). Written as DNA, the CDR3 is TGTGCCAGCAGCTTAGATGCGGACAATGAGCAGTTCTTC. It encodes CASSLDADNEQFF.